The sequence of this TCR beta chain was determined in a study of T cells in Graves' hyperthyroidism and ophthalmopathy. Points from the study as a whole: Most thyroid-expanded clonotypes above 0.001 were also found in blood.

Each 10 ml fresh peripheral blood draw supplied the PBMCs. Amplified TCR beta CDR3 regions derived from RNA transcripts. HTBI primers were used for first-round RT-PCR of the TCR CDR3. TCRdb called the multiplex PCR reads again in MiXCR, with one record for every CDR3 protein. The sample has approximately 720,000 distinct CDR3 sequences, about 17% seen once. The V gene lost 2 bases and the J gene lost 2 bases, with 15 bases spanning the gap. This CDR3 comprises 16 residues. Looked up from germline, CDR1 is MGHRA and CDR2 is YSYEKL. As concerns this clonotype: Its antigen is unidentified.

Specimen: blood. The rearrangement links TRBV4-1 to TRBJ1-1; tentative D call: TRBD1 (6 bases). This TCR derives from a woman aged 50 to 60 with Graves' hyperthyroidism that later progressed to Graves' ophthalmopathy. CDR3 bases: TGCGCCAGCAGCCAATTGGGGGCGGGGGTCAACACTGAAGCTTTCTTT. It encodes CASSQLGAGVNTEAFF.